This TCR beta chain is from a study of T cell changes during pregnancy in multiple sclerosis (dated by TCRdb to the late 2010s). Study-wide context: Changes in the T cell repertoire over the course of pregnancy were examined in this study in women with multiple sclerosis.

This clone came up once. Its antigen has not been determined. No per-base quality is available; no much larger clone lies one base away. Trimming removed 2 bases from V and 0 bases from J, leaving 17 bases between the germline ends. Reading the germline V gene gives CDR1 ENHRY and CDR2 SYGVKD. The CDR3 contains 17 residues, cysteine and phenylalanine counted. Only CDR3 DNA remains: 51 bases, in frame from the first base. Library prep was done by the immunoSEQ multiplex PCR assay. This immuneACCESS table, as held by TCRdb, lists in-frame sequences with V and J called but not all clones. Of the missing ones, under half trace to an unresolved V gene in checked studies; the others have no known cause. This sample gives approximately 23,000 clones in total; around 89% of them show up just once. Around 6.9% of the sample is in the top ten clones.

The sequence derives from a female donor with multiple sclerosis, enrolled in a pregnancy study. The chain uses TRBV10-3 and TRBJ2-7; too little of a D gene remains to name it. Sequencing used CD8+ T cells from peripheral blood mononuclear cells, obtained in the first trimester of pregnancy. Here is the DNA: TGTGCCATCAGTGAGGCCAGAGCTGACTCCTCCTCCTACGAGCAGTACTTC. Translated, this gives CAISEARADSSSYEQYF.